These 25 T cell receptor beta chains were sequenced from one sample in a study of CD8 T cells in Susac syndrome. cDNA came from around 0.5 to 1 ug RNA primed by random hexamers. TCRdb re-derived calls from the immunoSEQ multiplex PCR reads in MiXCR, one entry per CDR3 protein. This table has 95,000 to 150,000 distinct CDR3 sequences, over 90% appearing once. Sample: CD8+ T cells from PBMCs. These receptors came from a human donor with Susac syndrome.

This clonotype was seen only once. The rearrangement joins TRBV5-4 to TRBJ1-1; TRBD1 is a possible D gene (6 bases). V was clipped by 0 bases and J by 7 bases, with 13 bases between them. CDR3 length equals 14 residues. Germline assignment: CDR1 SGHNT and CDR2 YYREEE (reference sequence). The CDR3 DNA reads as TGTGCCAGCAGCTTGGACAGGGCAGAGAGTGAAGCTTTCTTT. It specifies CASSLDRAESEAFF.

This clonotype occurred once. J is TRBJ1-3 and V is TRBV5-6; 11 nucleotides align to TRBD1. Germline CDR1 and CDR2: SGHDT and YYEEEE. V lost 4 bases, J lost 4 bases, and 7 bases stayed unmatched. The CDR3 totals 16 residues. CDR3 in amino acids: CASSRWTGGLGNTIYF. CDR3 bases: TGTGCCAGCAGCCGATGGACAGGGGGCCTCGGAAACACCATATATTTT.

The rearrangement links TRBV13 to TRBJ2-1; weak D call: TRBD1 (6 bases). With 5 bases removed from V and 8 bases from J, the gap between germline ends came to 16 bases. From germline, CDR1 is PRHDT and CDR2 FYEKMQ (reference sequence). CDR3 length: 14 residues. The CDR3 here is CASSPSVPGDEQFF. The CDR3 DNA reads TGTGCCAGCAGCCCCTCCGTCCCAGGGGATGAGCAGTTCTTC.

This rearrangement joins TRBV4-3 to TRBJ2-7, with D perhaps assigned TRBD1 or TRBD2 (6 bases each). Germline CDR1 LGHNA, CDR2 YSLEER. The CDR3 has 16 residues. Trimming pared 3 bases from V and 7 bases from J, leaving 22 bases between. The CDR3 spells CASSQPPGRGPGEQYF. CDR3 nucleotides: TGCGCCAGCAGCCAGCCACCTGGTCGGGGGCCGGGGGAGCAGTACTTC.

The V gene is TRBV13, the J gene TRBJ1-2; 7 nucleotides agree with TRBD1. From germline, CDR1 is PRHDT and CDR2 FYEKMQ (reference sequence). V trimming: 3 bases; J trimming: 6 bases; junction bases outside the gene matches: 10. This CDR3 contains 15 residues. Here the CDR3 DNA reads TGTGCCAGCAGCTTGTTTGGGACAGCAAAGGATGGCTACACCTTC. It yields the protein CASSLFGTAKDGYTF.

The chain uses TRBV15 and TRBJ2-3, with D perhaps TRBD1 (5 bases). This CDR3 region has 16 residues. V lost 0 bases to trimming and J lost 0 bases, with 10 bases between them. CDR1 and CDR2 (germline): LNHNV, YYDKDF (reference sequence). CDR3 bases: TGTGCCACCAGCAGAGATCCGGCAGGGAGCACAGATACGCAGTATTTT. Its protein product is CATSRDPAGSTDTQYF. Variable domain in full (rest from reference TRBV15 and TRBJ2-3): DAMVIQNPRYQVTQFGKPVTLSCSQTLNHNVMYWYQQKSSQAPKLLFHYYDKDFNNEADTPDNFQSRRPNTSFCFLDIRSPGLGDTAMYLCATSRDPAGSTDTQYFGPGTRLTVL.

The chain uses TRBV7-2 and TRBJ1-1; 9 positions match TRBD1. Per the germline V gene, CDR1 is SGHTA and CDR2 is FQGNSA. This CDR3 spans 12 amino acids. J gave up 6 bases and V 6 bases, and 2 bases lay outside the gene matches. The DNA of the CDR3 is TGTGCCAGCAGACAGGGGGCTGCTGAAGCTTTCTTT. Amino acid sequence: CASRQGAAEAFF.

This clonotype appeared a few times. The chain recombines TRBV20-1 with TRBJ1-1; D gene ambiguous. V shed 1 base and J shed 1 base, with 7 bases lying between them. Germline V gene data show CDR1 as DFQATT and CDR2 as SNEGSKA (reference sequence). The length of the CDR3 is 13 residues. CDR3 in DNA: TGCAGTGCTAGAGGGACGGAGAACACTGAAGCTTTCTTT. Its translation: CSARGTENTEAFF.

The rearrangement uses TRBV2 and TRBJ1-6, with D uncertain. With 10 bases removed from V and 7 bases from J, the gap between germline ends came to 11 bases. This CDR3 has 12 residues. CDR1 and CDR2 (germline): SNHLY, FYNNEI. The CDR3 here is CATRPGNSPLHF. The DNA of the CDR3 is TGTGCCACCCGCCCAGGAAATTCACCCCTCCACTTT.

The chain couples TRBV7-6 to TRBJ1-2; no clear D. Trimming took off 1 base at V and 7 bases at J, with 10 bases between the two ends. Germline CDR1 SGHVS, CDR2 FNYEAQ. The CDR3 has 13 residues. The chain's CDR3 is CASSLESGGGYTF. CDR3 in DNA: TGTGCCAGCAGCTTAGAGTCGGGCGGTGGCTACACCTTC.

The chain is built from TRBV6-5 and TRBJ1-2, with TRBD1 matching over 9 bases. CDR3 length equals 15 residues. Germline V gives CDR1 MNHEY, CDR2 SVGAGI. V lost 1 base, J lost 7 bases, and 7 bases stayed unmatched. The CDR3 DNA is TGTGCCAGCAGTTACTACGACAGGGGGTTTTCTGGCTACACCTTC. Translated: CASSYYDRGFSGYTF.

This clonotype was detected only once. The V gene is TRBV15, the J gene TRBJ2-7; D might be TRBD2 (6 bases). Germline CDR1 LNHNV, CDR2 YYDKDF (reference sequence). CDR3 length equals 13 residues. V was shortened by 5 bases and J by 3 bases, with 11 bases between the two germline ends. CDR3 amino acids: CATSVEGYYEQYF. The CDR3 DNA follows: TGTGCCACCAGCGTGGAGGGCTACTACGAGCAGTACTTC.

This clonotype was picked up a small number of times. The rearrangement joins TRBV7-9 to TRBJ1-2; 9 positions match TRBD1. The ends lost 5 bases at V and 6 bases at J; junction bases unmatched: 4. This CDR3 is 13 amino acids long. Germline CDR1 SEHNR, CDR2 FQNEAQ (reference sequence). As DNA, the CDR3 is TGTGCCAGCAGCGCAGACAGGGGGAATGGCTACACCTTC. Translated, it gives CASSADRGNGYTF.

This chain uses TRBV4-1 with TRBJ2-7; D could derive from TRBD1 or TRBD2 (5 bases each). Per germline, CDR1 MGHRA and CDR2 YSYEKL. The length of the CDR3 is 15 residues. The germline V and J ends were trimmed by 0 bases and 6 bases, with 15 bases remaining between them. This CDR3 reads CASSQDTGKRGEQYF. The DNA for the CDR3 is TGCGCCAGCAGCCAAGATACGGGGAAAAGGGGCGAGCAGTACTTC.

The chain is built from TRBV29-1 and TRBJ2-5; perhaps TRBD1 as D (7 bases). CDR3 size: 15 residues. The ends were cut back, 7 bases at V and 9 bases at J, with 27 bases in the middle. Germline V gene data show CDR1 as SQVTM and CDR2 as ANQGSEA. The CDR3: CSGLGGYRGTGAQYF. CDR3 in DNA: TGCAGCGGCCTCGGGGGCTACAGGGGCACGGGGGCCCAGTACTTC. The variable domain in full, with the rest retrieved from reference TRBV29-1 and TRBJ2-5, is SAVISQKPSRDICQRGTSLTIQCQVDSQVTMMFWYRQQPGQSLTLIATANQGSEATYESGFVIDKFPISRPNLTFSTLTVSNMSPEDSSIYLCSGLGGYRGTGAQYFGPGTRLLVL.

The chain has TRBV4-1 and TRBJ2-5; D remains unclear. This CDR3 is 14 amino acids long. Between the trimmed V and J ends, which lost 0 bases and 1 base, there was a span of 6 bases. CDR1 is MGHRA, CDR2 YSYEKL, per germline. In DNA, the CDR3 is TGCGCCAGCAGCCAAGATCCCGTCCAAGAGACCCAGTACTTC. Its translation is CASSQDPVQETQYF.

The table lists this clonotype with a few counts. The V call is TRBV6-5, the J call TRBJ1-1; TRBD1 might be the D (6 bases). The CDR3 runs 16 residues. The V end was cut by 0 bases, the J end by 0 bases, with 11 bases between. The germline V gene has CDR1 MNHEY and CDR2 SVGAGI. The CDR3, as DNA: TGTGCCAGCAGTTACTCGGGACAAGACATGAACACTGAAGCTTTCTTT. This translates into CASSYSGQDMNTEAFF.

This clonotype was picked up one time. The chain links TRBV4-3 to TRBJ1-5; possibly TRBD1 for D (5 bases). This CDR3 comprises 16 residues. The germline CDR1 and CDR2 sequences are LGHNA and YSLEER. V shed 4 bases and J shed 7 bases, with 20 bases lying between them. The DNA of the CDR3 is TGCGCCAGCAGCCCGGAAGTACGGGGTGGGGGGCAGCCCCAGCATTTT. This encodes CASSPEVRGGGQPQHF.

The V call is TRBV6-2 or TRBV6-3, the J call TRBJ1-1; tentatively, D is TRBD1 (5 bases). The CDR3 spans 14 residues. Germline-derived CDR1 and CDR2 are MNHEY and SVGEGT. The germline V and J ends were trimmed by 0 bases and 3 bases, with 8 bases remaining between them. The DNA for the CDR3 is TGTGCCAGCAGTTACTCGATGGGGGACACTGAAGCTTTCTTT. It yields the protein CASSYSMGDTEAFF.

This clonotype is a singleton in its sample. This sequence joins TRBV7-9 and TRBJ2-7; no definite D call. The CDR3 is 13 residues long. Trimming removed 3 bases at V and 2 bases at J, with 8 bases between. Per germline, CDR1 SEHNR and CDR2 FQNEAQ (reference sequence). CDR3 loop: CASSFGHAYEQYF. Written as DNA, the CDR3 is TGTGCCAGCAGCTTTGGTCACGCCTACGAGCAGTACTTC.

V and J are TRBV20-1 and TRBJ2-3; a possible D gene is TRBD2 (5 bases). There are 15 residues in the CDR3. The germline gives CDR1 DFQATT, CDR2 SNEGSKA (reference sequence). Trimming removed 4 bases from V and 5 bases from J, with 19 bases in between. CDR3 nucleotides: TGCAGTGCTACTTCCGAGGGAAATGTTGGAGATACGCAGTATTTT. The encoded protein is CSATSEGNVGDTQYF.

This sequence joins TRBV6-5 and TRBJ1-5; unclear D gene. Germline V gene lookup returns CDR1 MNHEY and CDR2 SVGAGI. V gave up 2 bases and J gave up 3 bases, with 8 bases separating them. This CDR3 spans 14 amino acids. CDR3 in amino acids: CASSYGGYNQPQHF. The CDR3 bases are TGTGCCAGCAGTTACGGAGGGTACAATCAGCCCCAGCATTTT.

J is TRBJ1-5 and V is TRBV20-1, with D perhaps matching TRBD1 (5 bases). V was cut by 3 bases and J by 2 bases, with 14 bases left in between. Germline assignment: CDR1 DFQATT and CDR2 SNEGSKA (reference sequence). The CDR3 consists of 15 residues. CDR3 sequence: CSASGGRGGNQPQHF. CDR3 DNA: TGCAGTGCTAGCGGAGGACGGGGGGGCAATCAGCCCCAGCATTTT.

The chain has TRBV20-1 and TRBJ2-7; no firm D call. The V gene lost 5 bases and the J gene lost 6 bases, with 11 bases spanning the gap. The CDR3 spans 11 residues. Germline V gene sequence: CDR1 DFQATT, CDR2 SNEGSKA (reference sequence). CDR3 region: CSALPDGEQYF. The CDR3 DNA is TGCAGTGCTCTCCCCGACGGCGAGCAGTACTTC.

The chain has TRBV19 and TRBJ2-2; 7 nucleotides agree with TRBD1. Germline V gene lookup returns CDR1 LNHDA and CDR2 SQIVND (reference sequence). Trimming at V came to 7 bases and at J to 5 bases, leaving 10 bases not matched to a gene. The CDR3 length is 15 residues. CDR3 sequence (DNA): TGTGCCAGTAACGTCGGGACAGTAGGGACCGGGGAGCTGTTTTTT. It codes for CASNVGTVGTGELFF.